What follows are 14 T cell receptor beta chains derived from one specimen sequenced in a study of OX40 agonist ivuxolimab in advanced cancers. Receptor amplification or capture employed the immunoSEQ multiplex PCR assay. TCRdb's version of the immuneACCESS table is confined to in-frame rearrangements and falls short of the full clone set. An unresolved V gene accounts for under half of the shortfall where checked; the remainder is of unknown origin. A total of 30,000 to 35,000 clones appear in this sample, roughly 80% of them only once. About 22% of the sample is held by the ten biggest clonotypes. Sequenced here: CD4+ or CD8+ T cells sorted from blood, sampled in a trial of the OX40 agonist ivuxolimab. These receptors came from an adult with an advanced solid tumor such as melanoma, head and neck, liver or kidney cancer.

The gene calls are TRBV27 and TRBJ2-5, with 7 bases that match TRBD1. Germline-derived CDR1 and CDR2 are MNHEY and SMNVEV (reference sequence). The CDR3 has 15 amino acids. After removal of 1 base from V and 0 bases from J, the junction contained 2 bases not matched to a gene. The CDR3 DNA reads as TGTGCCAGCAGTTTATTGGGACAGTACCAAGAGACCCAGTACTTC. It codes for CASSLLGQYQETQYF.

This clone was picked up one time. This chain joins TRBV7-9 and TRBJ1-1; D is unclear. CDR1 is SEHNR, CDR2 FQNEAQ, per germline (reference sequence). The V end lost 6 bases, the J end lost 7 bases, and 6 bases lay between the germline ends. The CDR3 loop spans 10 amino acids. The CDR3 region is CASRGNEAFF. For the CDR3, the DNA is TGTGCCAGCAGGGGGAATGAAGCTTTCTTT.

The chain combines TRBV7-9 with TRBJ2-3, with D unresolved. CDR1 and CDR2 from the germline V gene are SEHNR and FQNEAQ (reference sequence). Trimming stripped 4 bases from V and 6 bases from J, with 8 bases between. This CDR3 is 12 amino acids long. CDR3 in DNA: TGTGCCAGCAGCTCCCCTCGTGATACGCAGTATTTT. This encodes CASSSPRDTQYF.

This rearrangement joins TRBV4-3 to TRBJ2-3; the match to TRBD2 covers 10 bases. The CDR3 contains 16 residues. The junction had 6 bases not matched to a gene; V was cut back by 2 bases and J by 4 bases. Germline lookup yields CDR1 LGHNA and CDR2 YSLEER. The CDR3 here is CASSQSTSGWADTQYF. In DNA form, the CDR3 reads TGCGCCAGCAGCCAATCGACTAGCGGGTGGGCAGATACGCAGTATTTT.

This chain joins TRBV30 and TRBJ1-3; unclear D gene. The CDR3 sequence is 14 residues long. Trimming cost V 4 bases and J 3 bases, with 13 bases left between them. Germline V gene data show CDR1 as GTSNPN and CDR2 as SVGIG (reference sequence). CDR3 protein: CAWNWGEYGNTIYF. The CDR3 DNA sequence: TGTGCCTGGAATTGGGGAGAGTATGGAAACACCATATATTTT.

The CDR3 DNA follows: TGTGCCAGCAGTGGGGGGGACAGTTTCAGCTCCTACGAGCAGTACTTC. It codes for CASSGGDSFSSYEQYF. The chain joins TRBV25-1 to TRBJ2-7, with D possibly TRBD1 on 7 matching bases. The CDR3 runs to 16 residues. CDR1 and CDR2 from the germline V gene are MGHDK and SYGVNS. Trimming pared 4 bases from V and 0 bases from J, leaving 16 bases between.

This clone was recorded once. The chain's CDR3 is CASSLGDEQYF. For the CDR3, the DNA is TGTGCCAGCAGTTTAGGGGATGAGCAGTACTTC. V and J are TRBV28 and TRBJ2-7; D unresolved. This CDR3 is built from 11 residues. V was pared by 2 bases and J by 7 bases, with 6 bases between. Germline CDR1 is MDHEN and CDR2 is SYDVKM.

The rearrangement uses TRBV2 and TRBJ2-1; TRBD2 agrees at 13 bases. CDR1 is SNHLY and CDR2 is FYNNEI in the germline V gene. CDR3 size: 15 residues. Germline trimming cut 6 bases from V and 4 bases from J; bases unmatched to any gene: 3. CDR3 in DNA: TGTGCCAGCAGAGAGGGACTAGCGGGGTACAATGAGCAGTTCTTC. It yields the protein CASREGLAGYNEQFF.

The chain recombines TRBV19 with TRBJ2-7; the D gene could be TRBD1 or TRBD2 (5 bases each). This CDR3 is built from 14 residues. V lost 4 bases and J lost 0, with 10 bases in between. Germline CDR1 LNHDA, CDR2 SQIVND (reference sequence). This chain's CDR3 is CASSRYGASYEQYF. The DNA for the CDR3 is TGTGCCAGTAGTAGGTACGGGGCCTCCTACGAGCAGTACTTC.

This chain uses TRBV9 with TRBJ2-7; tentative D call: TRBD2 (6 bases). The germline gives CDR1 SGDLS, CDR2 YYNGEE. Trimming took 3 bases from V and 4 from J, leaving 20 bases between them. This CDR3 region has 16 residues. CDR3 sequence reads: CASSAASGGVGYEQYF. As DNA, the CDR3 is TGTGCCAGCAGCGCAGCCTCCGGCGGGGTAGGGTACGAGCAGTACTTC. The full variable domain, completed using reference TRBV9 and TRBJ2-7, is DSGVTQTPKHLITATGQRVTLRCSPRSGDLSVYWYQQSLDQGLQFLIQYYNGEERAKGNILERFSAQQFPDLHSELNLSSLELGDSALYFCASSAASGGVGYEQYFGPGTRLTVT.

This clone was seen a few times. The V call is TRBV19, the J call TRBJ1-5, with 7 nucleotides matching TRBD1. Germline V lookup: CDR1 LNHDA, CDR2 SQIVND (reference sequence). This CDR3 is 16 amino acids long. The V gene end was trimmed by 7 bases and the J gene end by 0 bases; junction bases not matched to a gene: 9. The CDR3 bases are TGTGCCAGTACCCTTGATGACAGGGATAGCAATCAGCCCCAGCATTTT. This codes for CASTLDDRDSNQPQHF.

The rearrangement links TRBV6-1 to TRBJ1-2, with a weak D call TRBD1 (5 bases). The CDR3 runs to 13 residues. The germline CDR1 and CDR2 sequences are MNHNS and SASEGT. The V and J ends lost 2 bases and 3 bases respectively, with 7 bases between them. CDR3 residues: CASSEWGDYGYTF. The CDR3 region has the DNA TGTGCCAGCAGTGAATGGGGGGACTATGGCTACACCTTC.

Of note for this clone: The same CDR3 is also encoded by other DNA sequences in this sample. This rearrangement joins TRBV7-9 to TRBJ1-5; TRBD1 might be the D (5 bases). The CDR3 is made up of 14 amino acids. Germline V gene lookup returns CDR1 SEHNR and CDR2 FQNEAQ (reference sequence). Between the trimmed V and J ends, which lost 2 bases and 6 bases, there was a span of 11 bases. The CDR3 reads CASSLSGGGQPQHF. The CDR3 nucleotides read TGTGCCAGCAGCTTATCCGGGGGTGGTCAGCCCCAGCATTTT.

The V call is TRBV19, the J call TRBJ2-3, with D uncertain. Germline V gene lookup returns CDR1 LNHDA and CDR2 SQIVND (reference sequence). Trimming cost V 5 bases and J 0 bases, with 6 bases left between them. This CDR3 comprises 13 residues. In DNA, the CDR3 is TGTGCCAGTAGTGCACACAGCACAGATACGCAGTATTTT. This gives the protein CASSAHSTDTQYF.